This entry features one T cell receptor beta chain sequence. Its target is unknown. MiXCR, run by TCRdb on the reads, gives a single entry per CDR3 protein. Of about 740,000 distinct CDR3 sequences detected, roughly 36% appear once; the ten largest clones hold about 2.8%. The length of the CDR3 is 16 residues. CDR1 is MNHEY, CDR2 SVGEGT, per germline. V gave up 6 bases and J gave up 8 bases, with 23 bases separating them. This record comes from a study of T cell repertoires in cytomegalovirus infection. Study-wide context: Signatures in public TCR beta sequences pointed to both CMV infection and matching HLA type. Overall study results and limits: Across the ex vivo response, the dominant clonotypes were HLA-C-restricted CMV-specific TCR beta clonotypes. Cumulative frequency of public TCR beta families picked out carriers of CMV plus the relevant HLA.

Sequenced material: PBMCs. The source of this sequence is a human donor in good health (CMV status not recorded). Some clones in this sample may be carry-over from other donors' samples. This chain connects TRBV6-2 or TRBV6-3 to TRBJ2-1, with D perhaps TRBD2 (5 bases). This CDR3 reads CASRPLRASELDEQFF. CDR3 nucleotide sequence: TGTGCCAGCAGACCCCTGCGGGCGAGTGAGCTAGATGAGCAGTTCTTC.